This T cell receptor beta chain was captured in a study of blood T cell repertoires in COVID-19. As processed by the authors: By means of reference gene primer amplification, nucleated cell counts were estimated. Sequencing was performed with immunoSEQ multiplex PCR; in TCRdb, only in-frame clones are kept and a portion is missing. V and J calls and clone size are given by that table; D and trimming were obtained from the DNA. The sample yields approximately 55,000 clones, about four fifths seen once. The CDR3 has 16 amino acids. Germline CDR1 reads SNHLY; CDR2 reads FYNNEI. Trimming removed 2 bases from V and 4 bases from J; junction bases left unmatched: 8.

V usage is TRBV2 and J usage is TRBJ2-7; 10 nucleotides agree with TRBD2. The source is a man aged 25-45 years with COVID-19, enrolled during active disease. Sequencing was performed on peripheral blood. The DNA for the CDR3 is TGTGCCAGCAGTGAACATACTAGCGGGAAGGGGTACGAGCAGTACTTC. It codes for CASSEHTSGKGYEQYF. The full variable domain, its missing parts supplied by reference TRBV2 and TRBJ2-7, is EPEVTQTPSHQVTQMGQEVILRCVPISNHLYFYWYRQILGQKVEFLVSFYNNEISEKSEIFDDQFSVERPDGSNFTLKIRSTKLEDSAMYFCASSEHTSGKGYEQYFGPGTRLTVT.